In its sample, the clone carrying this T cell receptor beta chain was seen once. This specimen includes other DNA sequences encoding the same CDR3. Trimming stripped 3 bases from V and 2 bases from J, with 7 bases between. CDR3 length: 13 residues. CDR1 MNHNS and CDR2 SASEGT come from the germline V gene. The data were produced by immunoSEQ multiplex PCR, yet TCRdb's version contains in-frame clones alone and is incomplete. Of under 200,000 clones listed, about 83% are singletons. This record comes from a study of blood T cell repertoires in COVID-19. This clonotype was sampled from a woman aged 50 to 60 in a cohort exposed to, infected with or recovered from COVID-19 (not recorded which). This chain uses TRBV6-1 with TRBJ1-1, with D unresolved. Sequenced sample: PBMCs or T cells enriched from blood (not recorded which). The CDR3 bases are TGTGCCAGCAGTGAGGTCAGAAACACTGAAGCTTTCTTT. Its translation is CASSEVRNTEAFF.